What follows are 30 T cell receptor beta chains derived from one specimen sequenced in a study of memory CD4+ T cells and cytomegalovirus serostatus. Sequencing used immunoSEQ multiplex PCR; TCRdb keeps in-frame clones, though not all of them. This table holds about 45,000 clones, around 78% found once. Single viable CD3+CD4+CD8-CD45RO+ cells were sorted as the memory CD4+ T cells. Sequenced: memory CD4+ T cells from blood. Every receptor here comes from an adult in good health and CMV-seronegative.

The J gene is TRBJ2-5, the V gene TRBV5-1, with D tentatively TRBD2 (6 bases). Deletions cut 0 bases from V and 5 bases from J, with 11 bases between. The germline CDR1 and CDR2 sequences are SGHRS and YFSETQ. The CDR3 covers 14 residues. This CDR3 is CASSLAAEGETQYF. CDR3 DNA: TGCGCCAGCAGCTTGGCGGCGGAGGGCGAGACCCAGTACTTC.

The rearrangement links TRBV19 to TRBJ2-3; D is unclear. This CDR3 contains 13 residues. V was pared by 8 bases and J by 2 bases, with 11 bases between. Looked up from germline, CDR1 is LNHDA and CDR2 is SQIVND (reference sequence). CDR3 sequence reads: CASRQVPTDTQYF. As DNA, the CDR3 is TGTGCCAGTCGCCAGGTTCCCACAGATACGCAGTATTTT.

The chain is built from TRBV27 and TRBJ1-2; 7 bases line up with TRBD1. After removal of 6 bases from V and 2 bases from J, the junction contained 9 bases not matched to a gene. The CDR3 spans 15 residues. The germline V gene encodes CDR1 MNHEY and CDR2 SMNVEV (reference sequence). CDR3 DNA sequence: TGTGCCAGCAGCCAACAGGGGCAACTCAACTATGGCTACACCTTC. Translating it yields CASSQQGQLNYGYTF.

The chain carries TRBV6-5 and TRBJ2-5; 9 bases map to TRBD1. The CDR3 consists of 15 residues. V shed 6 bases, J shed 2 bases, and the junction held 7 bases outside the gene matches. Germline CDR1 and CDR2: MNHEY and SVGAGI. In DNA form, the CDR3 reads TGTGCCAGCAGGGGACAGGGTTTGGCTCAAGAGACCCAGTACTTC. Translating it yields CASRGQGLAQETQYF.

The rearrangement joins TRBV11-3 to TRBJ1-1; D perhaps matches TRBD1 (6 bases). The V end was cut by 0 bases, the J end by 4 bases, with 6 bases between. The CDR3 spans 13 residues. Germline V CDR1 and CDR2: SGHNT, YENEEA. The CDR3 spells CASSLDRGTEAFF. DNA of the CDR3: TGTGCCAGCAGCTTAGACAGGGGCACTGAAGCTTTCTTT.

The DNA for the CDR3 is TGTGCCAGCGGACTAATCGGGGGCACTGAAGCTTTCTTT. Translating gives CASGLIGGTEAFF. The V and J genes are TRBV28 and TRBJ1-1, with a weak D call TRBD1 (5 bases). The CDR3 runs to 13 residues. With 8 bases removed from V and 4 bases from J, the gap between germline ends came to 14 bases. Germline V gene sequence: CDR1 MDHEN, CDR2 SYDVKM.

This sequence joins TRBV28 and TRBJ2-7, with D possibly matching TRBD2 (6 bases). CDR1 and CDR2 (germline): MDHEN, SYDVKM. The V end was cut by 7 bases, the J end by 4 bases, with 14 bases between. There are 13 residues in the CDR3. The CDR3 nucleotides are TGTGCCAGCACCTCCGGGGGTGCTTACGAGCAGTACTTC. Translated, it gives CASTSGGAYEQYF.

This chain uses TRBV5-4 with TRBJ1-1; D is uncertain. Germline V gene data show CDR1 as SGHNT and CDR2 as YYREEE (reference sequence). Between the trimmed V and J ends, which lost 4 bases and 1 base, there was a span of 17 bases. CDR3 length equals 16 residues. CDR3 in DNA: TGTGCCAGCAGCGTGGACTCTTTTTGGGGGAACACTGAAGCTTTCTTT. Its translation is CASSVDSFWGNTEAFF.

The CDR3 sequence: CASSLKTYQETQYF. Here the CDR3 DNA reads TGTGCCAGCAGCTTAAAGACTTACCAAGAGACCCAGTACTTC. The J gene is TRBJ2-5, the V gene TRBV7-2; D remains ambiguous. Germline V lookup: CDR1 SGHTA, CDR2 FQGNSA. Trimming took 2 bases from V and 0 from J, leaving 7 bases between them. The CDR3 runs 14 residues.

The CDR3 loop reads CSVVLVRGEIITF. CDR3 nucleotide sequence: TGCAGCGTTGTTTTGGTTCGAGGGGAAATCATCACCTTC. This chain joins TRBV29-1 and TRBJ1-2, with TRBD1 as a possible D gene (5 bases). The germline V gene has CDR1 SQVTM and CDR2 ANQGSEA. The CDR3 loop spans 13 amino acids. With 4 bases removed from V and 13 bases from J, the gap between germline ends came to 22 bases.

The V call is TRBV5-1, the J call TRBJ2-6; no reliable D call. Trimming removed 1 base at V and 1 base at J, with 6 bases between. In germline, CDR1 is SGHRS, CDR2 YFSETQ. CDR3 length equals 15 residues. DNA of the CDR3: TGCGCCAGCAGCTTGCAGTCATCTGGGGCCAACGTCCTGACTTTC. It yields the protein CASSLQSSGANVLTF. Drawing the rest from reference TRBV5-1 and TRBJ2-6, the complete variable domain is KAGVTQTPRYLIKTRGQQVTLSCSPISGHRSVSWYQQTPGQGLQFLFEYFSETQRNKGNFPGRFSGRQFSNSRSEMNVSTLELGDSALYLCASSLQSSGANVLTFGAGSRLTVL.

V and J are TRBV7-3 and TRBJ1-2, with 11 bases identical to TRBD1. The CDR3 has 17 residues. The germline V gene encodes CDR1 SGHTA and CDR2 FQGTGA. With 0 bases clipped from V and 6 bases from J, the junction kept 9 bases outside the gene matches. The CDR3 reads CASSLTSPGQGVNGYTF. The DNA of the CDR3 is TGTGCCAGCAGCTTAACTTCCCCGGGACAGGGGGTCAATGGCTACACCTTC.

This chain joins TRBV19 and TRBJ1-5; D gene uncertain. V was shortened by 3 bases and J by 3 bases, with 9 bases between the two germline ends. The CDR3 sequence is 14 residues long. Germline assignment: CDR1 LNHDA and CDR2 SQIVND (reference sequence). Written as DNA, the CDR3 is TGTGCCAGTAGTATCTCCCCGAACAATCAGCCCCAGCATTTT. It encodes CASSISPNNQPQHF.

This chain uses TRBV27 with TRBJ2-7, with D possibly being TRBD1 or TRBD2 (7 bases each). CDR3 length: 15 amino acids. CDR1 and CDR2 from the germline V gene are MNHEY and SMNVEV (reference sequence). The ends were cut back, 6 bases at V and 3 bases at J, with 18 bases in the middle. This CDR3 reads CASRLGGGGFYEQYF. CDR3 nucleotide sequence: TGTGCCAGCAGGCTGGGGGGAGGGGGCTTCTACGAGCAGTACTTC.

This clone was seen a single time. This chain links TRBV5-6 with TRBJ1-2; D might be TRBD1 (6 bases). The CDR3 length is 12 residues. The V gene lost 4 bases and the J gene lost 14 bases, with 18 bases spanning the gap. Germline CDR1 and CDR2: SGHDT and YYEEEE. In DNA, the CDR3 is TGTGCCAGCAGCCCCGGAAGGGGGAAGGGAACCTTC. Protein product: CASSPGRGKGTF.

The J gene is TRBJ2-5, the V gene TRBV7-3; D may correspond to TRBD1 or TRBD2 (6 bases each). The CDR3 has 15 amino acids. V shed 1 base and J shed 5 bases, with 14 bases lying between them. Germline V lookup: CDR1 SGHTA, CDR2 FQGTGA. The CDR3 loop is CASSLNPGARETQYF. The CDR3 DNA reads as TGTGCCAGCAGCTTAAATCCGGGGGCCAGGGAGACCCAGTACTTC.

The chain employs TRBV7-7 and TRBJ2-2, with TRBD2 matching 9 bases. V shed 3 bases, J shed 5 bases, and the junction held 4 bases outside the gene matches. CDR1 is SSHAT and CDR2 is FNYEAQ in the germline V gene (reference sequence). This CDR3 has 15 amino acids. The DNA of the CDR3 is TGTGCCAGCAGCTTGGAGCGGGGGGTTACCGGGGAGCTGTTTTTT. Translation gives CASSLERGVTGELFF.

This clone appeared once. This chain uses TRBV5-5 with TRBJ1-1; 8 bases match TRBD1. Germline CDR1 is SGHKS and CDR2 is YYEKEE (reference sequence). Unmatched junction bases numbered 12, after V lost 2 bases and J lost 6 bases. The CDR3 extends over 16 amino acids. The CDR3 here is CASSFSQGAGMPEAFF. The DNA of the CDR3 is TGTGCCAGCAGCTTTAGTCAGGGGGCCGGAATGCCTGAAGCTTTCTTT.

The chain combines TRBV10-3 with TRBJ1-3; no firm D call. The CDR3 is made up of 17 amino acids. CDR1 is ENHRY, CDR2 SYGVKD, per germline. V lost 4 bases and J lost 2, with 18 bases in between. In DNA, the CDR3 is TGTGCCATCAGTGGGACCGCGGAAGGCCTGGCTGGAAACACCATATATTTT. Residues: CAISGTAEGLAGNTIYF.

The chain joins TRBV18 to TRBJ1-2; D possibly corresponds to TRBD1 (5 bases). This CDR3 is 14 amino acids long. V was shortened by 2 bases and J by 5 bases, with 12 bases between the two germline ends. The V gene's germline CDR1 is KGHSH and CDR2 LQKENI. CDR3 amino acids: CASSPSRETYGYTF. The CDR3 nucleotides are TGTGCCAGCTCACCAAGCAGGGAGACATATGGCTACACCTTC.

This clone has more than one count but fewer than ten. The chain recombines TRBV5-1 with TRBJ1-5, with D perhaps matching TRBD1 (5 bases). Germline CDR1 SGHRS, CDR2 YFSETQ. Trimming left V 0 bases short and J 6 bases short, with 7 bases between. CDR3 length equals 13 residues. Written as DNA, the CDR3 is TGCGCCAGCAGCTTGGACGGGGGTCAGCCCCAGCATTTT. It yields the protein CASSLDGGQPQHF. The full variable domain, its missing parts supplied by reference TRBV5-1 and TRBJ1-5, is KAGVTQTPRYLIKTRGQQVTLSCSPISGHRSVSWYQQTPGQGLQFLFEYFSETQRNKGNFPGRFSGRQFSNSRSEMNVSTLELGDSALYLCASSLDGGQPQHFGDGTRLSIL.

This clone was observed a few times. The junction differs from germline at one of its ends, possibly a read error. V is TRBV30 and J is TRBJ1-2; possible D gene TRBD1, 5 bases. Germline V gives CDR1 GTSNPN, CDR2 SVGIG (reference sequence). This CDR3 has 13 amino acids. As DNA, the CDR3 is TGTGCCTGGACCCTAGGAGGGGCCCATGGCAACACCTTC. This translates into CAWTLGGAHGNTF.

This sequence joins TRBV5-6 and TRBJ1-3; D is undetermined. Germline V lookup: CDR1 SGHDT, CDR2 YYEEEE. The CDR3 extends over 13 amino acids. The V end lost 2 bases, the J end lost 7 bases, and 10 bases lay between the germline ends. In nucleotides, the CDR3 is TGTGCCAGCAGCTTCAGGTTTATTAACACCATATATTTT. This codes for CASSFRFINTIYF. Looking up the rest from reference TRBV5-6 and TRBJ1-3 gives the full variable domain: DAGVTQSPTHLIKTRGQQVTLRCSPKSGHDTVSWYQQALGQGPQFIFQYYEEEERQRGNFPDRFSGHQFPNYSSELNVNALLLGDSALYLCASSFRFINTIYFGEGSWLTVV.

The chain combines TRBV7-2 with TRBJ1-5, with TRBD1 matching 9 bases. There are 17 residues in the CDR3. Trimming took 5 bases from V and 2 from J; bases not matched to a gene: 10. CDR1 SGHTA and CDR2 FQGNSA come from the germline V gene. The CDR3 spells CASSIPGQGSGNQPQHF. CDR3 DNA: TGTGCCAGCAGCATACCGGGACAGGGAAGTGGCAATCAGCCCCAGCATTTT.

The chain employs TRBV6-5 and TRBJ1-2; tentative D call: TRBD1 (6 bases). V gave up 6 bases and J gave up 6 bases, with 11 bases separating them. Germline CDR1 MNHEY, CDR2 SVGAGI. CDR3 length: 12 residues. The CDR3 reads CASSLRGNGYTF. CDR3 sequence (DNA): TGTGCCAGCAGCCTCAGGGGCAATGGCTACACCTTC.

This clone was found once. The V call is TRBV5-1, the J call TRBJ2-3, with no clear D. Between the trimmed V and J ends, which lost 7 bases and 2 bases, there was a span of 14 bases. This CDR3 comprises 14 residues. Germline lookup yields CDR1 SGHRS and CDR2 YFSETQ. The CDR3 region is CASFEGGNTDTQYF. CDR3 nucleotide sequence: TGCGCCAGCTTCGAAGGCGGTAACACAGATACGCAGTATTTT.

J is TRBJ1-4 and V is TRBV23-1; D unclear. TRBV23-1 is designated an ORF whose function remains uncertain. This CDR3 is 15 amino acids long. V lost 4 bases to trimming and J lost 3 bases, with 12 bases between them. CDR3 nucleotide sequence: TGCGCCAGCAGTCGCTTCCGGGCCTCTAATGAAAAACTGTTTTTT. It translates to CASSRFRASNEKLFF.

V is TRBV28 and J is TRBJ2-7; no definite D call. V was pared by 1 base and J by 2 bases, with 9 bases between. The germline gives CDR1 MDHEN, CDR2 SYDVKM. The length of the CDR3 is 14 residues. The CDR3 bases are TGTGCCAGCAGTTTATCGGCAGGACCCTACGAGCAGTACTTC. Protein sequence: CASSLSAGPYEQYF.

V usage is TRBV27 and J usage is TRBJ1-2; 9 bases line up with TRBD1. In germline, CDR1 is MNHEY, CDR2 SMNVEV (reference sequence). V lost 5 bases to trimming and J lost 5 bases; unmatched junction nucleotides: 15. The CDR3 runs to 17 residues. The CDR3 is CASSAYRGPRAEYGYTF. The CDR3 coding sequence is TGTGCCAGCAGTGCCTACAGGGGGCCCCGGGCCGAATATGGCTACACCTTC.

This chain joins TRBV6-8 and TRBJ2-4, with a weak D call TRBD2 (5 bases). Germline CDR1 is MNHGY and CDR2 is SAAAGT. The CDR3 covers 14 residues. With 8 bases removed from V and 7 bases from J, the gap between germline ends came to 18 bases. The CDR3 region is CASSRWSRGNIQYF. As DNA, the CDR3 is TGTGCCAGCTCGCGGTGGAGCCGAGGGAACATTCAGTACTTC.